Below, 30 T cell receptor beta chains from the same sample are listed, as sequenced in a study of identifying expanded T cells in peripheral blood. The repertoire was sequenced with immunoSEQ multiplex PCR; TCRdb's copy has only in-frame clones and lacks some. The data hold tens of thousands of clones, with approximately 86% observed a single time. The sample consisted of blood. The receptors originated from a person aged 18 to 69 in good health.

This chain connects TRBV15 to TRBJ2-3; the match to TRBD1 covers 11 bases. Germline CDR1 LNHNV, CDR2 YYDKDF (reference sequence). The CDR3 sequence is 18 residues long. The J segment lost 3 bases and the V segment lost 3 bases, leaving 11 bases of the junction unmatched. CDR3 DNA sequence: TGTGCCACCAGCAGTTATATGGGGAGGGACAGGGGGACAGATACGCAGTATTTT. Its translation: CATSSYMGRDRGTDTQYF.

The genes are TRBV5-1 and TRBJ2-1; D gene ambiguous. The CDR3 has 14 amino acids. Looked up from germline, CDR1 is SGHRS and CDR2 is YFSETQ. Trimming shortened V by 2 bases and J by 2 bases, and 8 bases separated the two germline ends. CDR3 protein: CASSLERAYNEQFF. CDR3 DNA sequence: TGCGCCAGCAGCTTAGAACGGGCCTACAATGAGCAGTTCTTC.

The genes are TRBV19 and TRBJ2-5; weak D call: TRBD2 (5 bases). Trimming left V 6 bases short and J 0 bases short, with 11 bases between. This CDR3 is built from 14 residues. Germline CDR1 reads LNHDA; CDR2 reads SQIVND (reference sequence). In nucleotides, the CDR3 is TGTGCCAGTAGCGAAATCGGGAACCAAGAGACCCAGTACTTC. This gives the protein CASSEIGNQETQYF.

The rearrangement links TRBV5-1 to TRBJ2-5; the D gene is possibly TRBD1 (5 bases). The ends were cut back, 4 bases at V and 1 base at J, with 11 bases in the middle. Germline loops: CDR1 SGHRS, CDR2 YFSETQ. The CDR3 covers 14 residues. CDR3 DNA: TGCGCCAGCAGCACCCTTGACAGCCAAGAGACCCAGTACTTC. It codes for CASSTLDSQETQYF.

In its sample, this clone was seen a few times. This chain connects TRBV11-3 to TRBJ1-1; 9 positions agree with TRBD1. Germline V gives CDR1 SGHNT, CDR2 YENEEA. The ends lost 10 bases at V and 4 bases at J; junction bases unmatched: 7. The CDR3 totals 13 residues. CDR3 in amino acids: CATRTGDVTEAFF. The CDR3 DNA sequence: TGTGCCACCCGGACAGGGGATGTCACTGAAGCTTTCTTT.

The chain couples TRBV11-2 to TRBJ1-4; D call uncertain. V was cut by 2 bases and J by 7 bases, with 11 bases left in between. The CDR3 loop spans 14 amino acids. CDR1 and CDR2 from the germline V gene are SGHAT and FQNNGV. The CDR3 reads CASSLNHASEKLFF. The DNA for the CDR3 is TGTGCCAGCAGCTTAAATCATGCAAGTGAAAAACTGTTTTTT.

The V and J genes are TRBV18 and TRBJ1-1; D unclear. The germline CDR1 and CDR2 sequences are KGHSH and LQKENI. CDR3 length: 12 residues. V lost 3 bases and J lost 7, with 9 bases in between. As DNA, the CDR3 is TGTGCCAGCTCACCCCAGATGGTTGAAGCTTTCTTT. As protein: CASSPQMVEAFF. Full variable domain (remainder filled in from reference TRBV18 and TRBJ1-1): NAGVMQNPRHLVRRRGQEARLRCSPMKGHSHVYWYRQLPEEGLKFMVYLQKENIIDESGMPKERFSAEFPKEGPSILRIQQVVRGDSAAYFCASSPQMVEAFFGQGTRLTVV.

The chain links TRBV5-8 to TRBJ2-1, with 8 bases fitting TRBD2. The CDR3 covers 14 residues. V lost 4 bases to trimming and J lost 7 bases; unmatched junction nucleotides: 7. CDR1 and CDR2 (germline): SGHTS, YDEGEE. The CDR3 region has the DNA TGTGCCAGCAGCCCGGCGGGACTAGGGAATGAGCAGTTCTTC. Translating it yields CASSPAGLGNEQFF.

The chain joins TRBV10-3 to TRBJ2-7, with D possibly being TRBD1 (5 bases). Per the germline V gene, CDR1 is ENHRY and CDR2 is SYGVKD. This CDR3 spans 11 amino acids. The V and J ends lost 5 bases and 4 bases respectively, with 6 bases between them. For the CDR3, the DNA is TGTGCCATCAGTACAGGTTACGAGCAGTACGTC. Translating it yields CAISTGYEQYV.

The V and J genes are TRBV19 and TRBJ2-3, with 10 bases lining up with TRBD2. Per germline, CDR1 LNHDA and CDR2 SQIVND (reference sequence). After removal of 0 bases from V and 4 bases from J, the junction contained 4 bases not matched to a gene. The CDR3 runs 16 residues. CDR3 region: CASSIDGLAGADTQYF. The CDR3 DNA is TGTGCCAGTAGTATAGACGGGCTAGCGGGAGCAGATACGCAGTATTTT.

V usage is TRBV2 and J usage is TRBJ2-1, with 10 nucleotides matching TRBD2. Germline V gene sequence: CDR1 SNHLY, CDR2 FYNNEI. V lost 6 bases to trimming and J lost 6 bases; unmatched junction nucleotides: 5. CDR3 length equals 14 residues. The CDR3 sequence is CASSRASGSNEQFF. The CDR3 DNA follows: TGTGCCAGCAGCCGGGCTAGCGGGAGCAATGAGCAGTTCTTC.

The chain links TRBV19 to TRBJ2-3; the match to TRBD2 covers 7 bases. CDR1 is LNHDA, CDR2 SQIVND, per germline (reference sequence). The CDR3 spans 14 residues. V dropped 7 bases and J dropped 8; count of bases not matched to a gene: 12. The CDR3 bases are TGTGCCAGTATCCAGACTAGCTCCGGGAGTACGCAGTATTTT. Its translation is CASIQTSSGSTQYF.

The table lists this clone with a few counts. This sequence joins TRBV6-1 and TRBJ1-1, with TRBD1 as a possible D gene (6 bases). Per the germline V gene, CDR1 is MNHNS and CDR2 is SASEGT. CDR3 size: 13 residues. The V end lost 6 bases, the J end lost 3 bases, and 11 bases lay between the germline ends. CDR3 sequence: CASSYRVDTEAFF. In nucleotides, the CDR3 is TGTGCCAGCAGCTACAGGGTGGACACTGAAGCTTTCTTT.

The chain combines TRBV11-2 with TRBJ2-2; 9 nucleotides match TRBD2. The germline V gene has CDR1 SGHAT and CDR2 FQNNGV. The CDR3 length is 17 residues. J was trimmed by 1 base and V by 0 bases; bases with no gene match: 3. The CDR3 spells CASSLDGLARNTGELFF. CDR3 nucleotide sequence: TGTGCCAGCAGCTTAGACGGACTAGCGAGGAACACCGGGGAGCTGTTTTTT.

The rearrangement uses TRBV5-1 and TRBJ1-1; D unresolved. The length of the CDR3 is 15 residues. Trimming removed 7 bases from V and 1 base from J, with 17 bases in between. Germline loops: CDR1 SGHRS, CDR2 YFSETQ. The CDR3 spells CASRTEGDRNTEAFF. CDR3 DNA sequence: TGCGCCAGCCGGACGGAGGGAGACCGGAACACTGAAGCTTTCTTT. The entire variable domain, with the rest obtained from reference TRBV5-1 and TRBJ1-1, is as follows: KAGVTQTPRYLIKTRGQQVTLSCSPISGHRSVSWYQQTPGQGLQFLFEYFSETQRNKGNFPGRFSGRQFSNSRSEMNVSTLELGDSALYLCASRTEGDRNTEAFFGQGTRLTVV.

The chain is built from TRBV5-4 and TRBJ2-5, with 13 bases that match TRBD2. Germline V lookup: CDR1 SGHNT, CDR2 YYREEE (reference sequence). The V segment lost 3 bases and the J segment 3 bases; nucleotides outside the gene matches: 2. The CDR3 runs 15 residues. The CDR3 is CASSWGTSGEETQYF. As DNA, the CDR3 is TGTGCCAGCAGCTGGGGGACTAGCGGGGAAGAGACCCAGTACTTC. Looking up the rest from reference TRBV5-4 and TRBJ2-5 gives the full variable domain: ETGVTQSPTHLIKTRGQQVTLRCSSQSGHNTVSWYQQALGQGPQFIFQYYREEENGRGNFPPRFSGLQFPNYSSELNVNALELDDSALYLCASSWGTSGEETQYFGPGTRLLVL.

The chain couples TRBV5-1 to TRBJ2-5; 9 bases fit TRBD1. The V gene end was trimmed by 3 bases and the J gene end by 5 bases; junction bases not matched to a gene: 8. The CDR3 is 15 residues long. Germline V gene sequence: CDR1 SGHRS, CDR2 YFSETQ. The CDR3 sequence: CASSSLPTGGETQYF. Here the CDR3 DNA reads TGCGCCAGCAGCTCTTTACCGACAGGGGGGGAGACCCAGTACTTC.

The chain is built from TRBV7-8 and TRBJ2-7, with 7 bases that match TRBD1. Losses at the gene ends were 3 bases for V and 1 base for J; bases not matched to a gene: 3. The CDR3 totals 14 residues. The germline V gene encodes CDR1 SGHVS and CDR2 FQNEAQ. CDR3 bases: TGTGCCAGCAGCTTGGCCAGGGGGTCCTACGAGCAGTACGTC. Protein product: CASSLARGSYEQYV.

The V call is TRBV11-3, the J call TRBJ2-7, with TRBD1 matching over 11 bases. With V trimmed by 1 base and J by 3 bases, 2 bases remained unmatched. CDR3 length: 15 amino acids. Germline CDR1 is SGHNT and CDR2 is YENEEA. CDR3 amino acids: CASSLVGTGGYEQYF. The CDR3, as DNA: TGTGCCAGCAGCTTAGTTGGGACAGGGGGCTACGAGCAGTACTTC.

This clone has more than one count but fewer than ten. The chain joins TRBV5-4 to TRBJ1-6; 7 bases align to TRBD1. The CDR3 totals 15 residues. The V gene end was trimmed by 4 bases and the J gene end by 18 bases; junction bases not matched to a gene: 19. Germline V gene data show CDR1 as SGHNT and CDR2 as YYREEE (reference sequence). In nucleotides, the CDR3 is TGTGCCAGCAGCCTATCGGGACAGATTATCGCCGAAACCCACTTT. This translates into CASSLSGQIIAETHF. The entire variable domain, with the rest obtained from reference TRBV5-4 and TRBJ1-6, is as follows: ETGVTQSPTHLIKTRGQQVTLRCSSQSGHNTVSWYQQALGQGPQFIFQYYREEENGRGNFPPRFSGLQFPNYSSELNVNALELDDSALYLCASSLSGQIIAETHFGNGTRLTVT.

The chain recombines TRBV6-6 with TRBJ2-7; TRBD2 aligns across 7 bases. V shed 7 bases, J shed 2 bases, and the junction held 11 bases outside the gene matches. The CDR3 sequence is 15 residues long. The germline CDR1 and CDR2 sequences are MNHNY and SVGAGI (reference sequence). CDR3 nucleotides: TGTGCCAGCACCCTAACTAGCGCCGGTCCCTACGAGCAGTACTTC. Translated: CASTLTSAGPYEQYF.

The genes are TRBV19 and TRBJ1-3, with D perhaps matching TRBD1 (5 bases). V lost 3 bases, J lost 5 bases, and 8 bases lay in between. Germline loops: CDR1 LNHDA, CDR2 SQIVND (reference sequence). The CDR3 spans 13 residues. DNA for the CDR3: TGTGCCAGTAGTATCGGGGGGAGAAACACCATATATTTT. Translated, it gives CASSIGGRNTIYF.

V and J are TRBV11-3 and TRBJ2-3, with 13 bases that match TRBD2. The CDR3 length is 18 residues. V dropped 4 bases and J dropped 3; count of bases not matched to a gene: 10. In germline, CDR1 is SGHNT, CDR2 YENEEA. This CDR3 is CASSSPGLAGKGTDTQYF. The CDR3 DNA reads as TGTGCCAGCAGCTCCCCGGGACTAGCGGGGAAGGGTACAGATACGCAGTATTTT.

This rearrangement joins TRBV21-1 to TRBJ1-2. TRBV21-1 is a known pseudogene. CDR3 length equals 13 residues. The CDR3 sequence is CASSKPRNYGYTF. For the CDR3, the DNA is TGTGCCAGCAGCAAACCTCGGAACTATGGCTACACCTTC.

V and J are TRBV7-2 and TRBJ2-3; D is undetermined. This CDR3 is built from 14 residues. With 2 bases removed from V and 6 bases from J, the gap between germline ends came to 12 bases. The V gene's germline CDR1 is SGHTA and CDR2 FQGNSA. In DNA, the CDR3 is TGTGCCAGCAGCTTACTCCCTTCTCGGGATACGCAGTATTTT. Its translation: CASSLLPSRDTQYF.

The chain has TRBV20-1 and TRBJ1-2; D is uncertain. The CDR3 is 10 amino acids. V dropped 4 bases and J dropped 4 bases, with 4 bases sitting between them. CDR1 is DFQATT and CDR2 is SNEGSKA in the germline V gene (reference sequence). The CDR3 DNA follows: TGCAGTGCTAACAGCTATGGCTACACCTTC. Encoded protein: CSANSYGYTF.

The chain links TRBV2 to TRBJ2-1; D remains unclear. The CDR3 covers 12 residues. CDR1 SNHLY and CDR2 FYNNEI come from the germline V gene. Between the trimmed V and J ends, which lost 5 bases and 10 bases, there was a span of 12 bases. The CDR3 spells CASSLDSGEQFF. CDR3 nucleotides: TGTGCCAGCAGTCTTGACTCCGGCGAGCAGTTCTTC.

The CDR3 coding sequence is TGTGCCAGCAGCTCAGGACTAGCGGGGGGTGAGACCCAGTACTTC. Its protein is CASSSGLAGGETQYF. The gene calls are TRBV7-9 and TRBJ2-5, with TRBD2 matching 14 bases. With 4 bases clipped from V and 5 bases from J, the junction kept 3 bases outside the gene matches. Germline CDR1 SEHNR, CDR2 FQNEAQ (reference sequence). CDR3 length: 15 residues.

This chain joins TRBV7-9 and TRBJ2-2; D unclear. The CDR3 is 12 amino acids. The germline gives CDR1 SEHNR, CDR2 FQNEAQ (reference sequence). V shed 6 bases and J shed 3 bases, with 5 bases lying between them. The CDR3 loop reads CASSTDTGELFF. The CDR3 DNA reads TGTGCCAGCAGTACCGACACCGGGGAGCTGTTTTTT.

The DNA for the CDR3 is TGTGCCAGCAGCTTAAATACAGGGGGAAGTGAGCAGTTCTTC. This encodes CASSLNTGGSEQFF. This rearrangement joins TRBV7-3 to TRBJ2-1, with 8 bases matching TRBD1. V shed 1 base, J shed 9 bases, and the junction held 5 bases outside the gene matches. The germline V gene encodes CDR1 SGHTA and CDR2 FQGTGA. CDR3 length: 14 residues.